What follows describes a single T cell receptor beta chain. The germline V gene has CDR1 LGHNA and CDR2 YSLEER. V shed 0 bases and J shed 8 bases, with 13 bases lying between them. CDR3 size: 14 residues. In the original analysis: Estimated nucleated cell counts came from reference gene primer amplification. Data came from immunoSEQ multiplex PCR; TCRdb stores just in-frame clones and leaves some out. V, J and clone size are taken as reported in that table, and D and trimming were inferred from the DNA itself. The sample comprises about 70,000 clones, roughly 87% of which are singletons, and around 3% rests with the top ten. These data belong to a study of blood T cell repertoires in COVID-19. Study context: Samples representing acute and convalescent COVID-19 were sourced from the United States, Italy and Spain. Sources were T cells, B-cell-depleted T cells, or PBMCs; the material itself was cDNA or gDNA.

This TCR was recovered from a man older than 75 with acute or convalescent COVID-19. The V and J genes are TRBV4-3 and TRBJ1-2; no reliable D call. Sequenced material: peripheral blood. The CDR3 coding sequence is TGCGCCAGCAGCCAAGATTGGTGGGCCCTGGGCTACACCTTC. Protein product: CASSQDWWALGYTF.